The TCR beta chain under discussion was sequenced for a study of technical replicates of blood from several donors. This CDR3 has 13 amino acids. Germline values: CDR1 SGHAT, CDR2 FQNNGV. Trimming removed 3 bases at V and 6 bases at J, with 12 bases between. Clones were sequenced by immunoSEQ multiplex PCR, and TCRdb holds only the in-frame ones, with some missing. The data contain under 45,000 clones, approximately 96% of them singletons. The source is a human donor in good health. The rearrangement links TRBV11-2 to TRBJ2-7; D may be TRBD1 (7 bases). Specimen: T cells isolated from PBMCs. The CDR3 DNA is TGTGCCAGCAGCTTTGCAGGGGGAGGCGAGCAGTACTTC. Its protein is CASSFAGGGEQYF.